This T cell receptor (beta chain) was identified during a study of T cell clonality in common variable immunodeficiency. Study results and limitations: CVID subjects showed higher TCRbeta clonality than healthy controls.

Germline V gene sequence: CDR1 SNHLY, CDR2 FYNNEI. The J segment lost 6 bases and the V segment lost 5 bases, leaving 3 bases of the junction unmatched. The CDR3 spans 13 residues. Generated by immunoSEQ multiplex PCR, the TCRdb table keeps only in-frame clones and is missing some. This repertoire holds 50,000 to 65,000 clones, and none appear only once. In this sample, this clone turned up many times. Its target is not known. The read stops 3 residues short of the end of the CDR3; the missing end is completed from the germline J gene. This receptor was identified in a person aged 18-69 years in good health. The V and J genes are TRBV2 and TRBJ2-5, with 10 bases fitting TRBD1. Sequencing was performed on peripheral blood mononuclear cells. The CDR3 DNA, read in part, is TGTGCCAGCAGTTGGACAGGGGGGAAGACC. It yields the protein CASSWTGGKT. The full-length CDR3 reads as CASSWTGGKTQYF.